These T cell receptor beta chains were read from a single sample in a study of shared clonotypes between healthy human individuals. Generated by immunoSEQ multiplex PCR, the TCRdb table keeps only in-frame clones and is missing some. The sample carries 2 million to 3 million clones, around 90% recorded once. Sequencing was done on a sample of naive CD4+ T cells sorted from blood. The receptor source for this set is a man between 18 and 29 years old in good health. The CDR3 runs from the conserved cysteine through the conserved F or W. The D gene is left open where the match is weak. Size is omitted from some rows. Given values are once, few, many or a class for expanded clones.

j_call	d_call	clone_size	v_call	cdr3_nt	cdr3_aa
TRBJ1-2	.	once	TRBV28	TGTGCCAGCAGTTCAGTGAACTATGGCTACACCTTC	CASSSVNYGYTF
TRBJ1-4	.	.	TRBV27	TGTGCCAGCAGTTTGTACAGGGTGCCTAATGAAAAACTGTTTTTT	CASSLYRVPNEKLFF
TRBJ2-7	.	.	TRBV6-6	TGTGCCAGCAGTTACCCAGCGGTAGGTACCTACGAGCAGTACTTC	CASSYPAVGTYEQYF
TRBJ1-3	.	.	TRBV5-1	TGCGCCAGCACCGACAGTATCTCTGGAAACACCATATATTTT	CASTDSISGNTIYF
TRBJ2-7	TRBD2	.	TRBV30	TGTGCCTGGGATATGGGGGGGAAGAGGTCCTACGAGCAGTACTTC	CAWDMGGKRSYEQYF
TRBJ2-3	.	.	TRBV6-1	TGTGCCAGCAGTGAATCGGGATCCGCCACAGATACGCAGTATTTT	CASSESGSATDTQYF
TRBJ1-6	.	.	TRBV19	TGTGCCAGTCGCTCGGCTGGGGGAGGCTGGGGGTATAATTCACCCCTCCACTTT	CASRSAGGGWGYNSPLHF
TRBJ2-5	.	once	TRBV5-4	TGTGCCAGCAGCTCATTGGGGGGTGGTCAGACCCAGTACTTC	CASSSLGGGQTQYF
TRBJ2-1	TRBD2	.	TRBV6-1	TGTGCCAGCGGGGAGGGACTTCTGTACAATGAGCAGTTCTTC	CASGEGLLYNEQFF
TRBJ2-1	TRBD1	.	TRBV4-1	TGCGCCAGCAGCCCCAATCCGGGACAGCTTCGCTCTATCTCCTACAATGAGCAGTTCTTC	CASSPNPGQLRSISYNEQFF
TRBJ2-2	.	.	TRBV5-5	TGTGCCAGCAGCGCAATACGGGCCCAGAACACCGGGGAGCTGTTTTTT	CASSAIRAQNTGELFF
TRBJ2-5	.	.	TRBV9	TGTGCCAGCAGCGTAGCTGCAGGGGCGGTCCGGGAGACCCAGTACTTC	CASSVAAGAVRETQYF
TRBJ1-3	.	.	TRBV9	TGTGCCAGCAGTGCAGGAAACTCTGGAAACACCATATATTTT	CASSAGNSGNTIYF
TRBJ2-2	.	.	TRBV15	TGTGCCACCAGCAGAGAAGTTAACACCGGGGAGCTGTTTTTT	CATSREVNTGELFF
TRBJ1-3	.	.	TRBV6-4	TGTGCCAGCAGTGCTAATAACTCTGGAAACACCATATATTTT	CASSANNSGNTIYF
TRBJ2-3	TRBD1	few	TRBV5-1	TGCGCCAGCAGCTCCGGGACAGGGGCCACAGATACGCAGTATTTT	CASSSGTGATDTQYF
TRBJ1-6	.	.	TRBV7-6	TGTGCCAGCAGCTTAGACGGGGTTCAGAATTCACCCCTCCACTTT	CASSLDGVQNSPLHF
TRBJ2-3	.	.	TRBV6-5	TGTGCCAGCAGTCCCCCTGGGTCCCCAGATACGCAGTATTTT	CASSPPGSPDTQYF
TRBJ1-1	TRBD1	.	TRBV7-9	TGTGCCAGCACCACCCCCGGGACAGGGGGGACTGAAGCTTTCTTT	CASTTPGTGGTEAFF
TRBJ2-3	TRBD2	.	TRBV6-6	TGTGCCAGCAACGGCGGGGGGGCTGGAGATACGCAGTATTTT	CASNGGGAGDTQYF
TRBJ2-7	TRBD2	.	TRBV6-6	TGTGCCAGCAGTTACTCGAGAAGCGGGAGTGGCTACGAGCAGTACTTC	CASSYSRSGSGYEQYF